This entry features one T cell receptor beta chain sequence. As yet, its antigen is unknown. Germline V gene data show CDR1 as ENHRY and CDR2 as SYGVKD. CDR3 size: 14 residues. With 2 bases removed from V and 3 bases from J, the gap between germline ends came to 10 bases. This sample was included in a study of long-term antiretroviral therapy in people with HIV. General study results and limits: Post-ART diversity increased but stayed below transplant donor controls. Every time point showed a repertoire led by clones expanded before ART.

The authors ran the immunoSEQ assay, v3.0, at survey level. The data were produced by immunoSEQ multiplex PCR, yet TCRdb's version contains in-frame clones alone and is incomplete. This sample yields around 15,000 clones, of which roughly 91% are seen a single time; 9.5% to 15% belongs to the top ten. The sequence derives from a man aged 50-59 years with HIV. The chain employs TRBV10-3 and TRBJ1-2, with D unresolved. Sequenced material: unsorted PBMCs, taken 6.9 years after starting antiretroviral therapy. The CDR3 loop reads CAISESGSYYGYTF. The CDR3 DNA follows: TGTGCCATCAGTGAGAGCGGCAGCTACTATGGCTACACCTTC.